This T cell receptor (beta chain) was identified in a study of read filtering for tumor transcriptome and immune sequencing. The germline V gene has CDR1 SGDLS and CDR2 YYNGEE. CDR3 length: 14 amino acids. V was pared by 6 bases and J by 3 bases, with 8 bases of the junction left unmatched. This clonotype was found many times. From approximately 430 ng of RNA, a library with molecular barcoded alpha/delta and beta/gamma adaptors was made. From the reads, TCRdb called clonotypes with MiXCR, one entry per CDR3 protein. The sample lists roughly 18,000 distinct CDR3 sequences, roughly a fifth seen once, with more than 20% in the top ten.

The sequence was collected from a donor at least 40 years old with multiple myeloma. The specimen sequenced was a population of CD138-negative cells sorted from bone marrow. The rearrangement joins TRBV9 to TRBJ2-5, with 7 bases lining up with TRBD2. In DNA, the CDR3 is TGTGCCAGCAACCAAAGGGGAGGGGAAGAGACCCAGTACTTC. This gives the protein CASNQRGGEETQYF. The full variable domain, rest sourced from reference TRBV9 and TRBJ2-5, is DSGVTQTPKHLITATGQRVTLRCSPRSGDLSVYWYQQSLDQGLQFLIQYYNGEERAKGNILERFSAQQFPDLHSELNLSSLELGDSALYFCASNQRGGEETQYFGPGTRLLVL.